These 8 T cell receptor beta chains were sequenced from one sample in a study of early T cells in non-severe SARS-CoV-2 infection. TCRdb re-called the 5' RACE reads through MiXCR, storing one row per CDR3 protein. The table lists 55,000 to 75,000 distinct CDR3 sequences, around 13% of them singletons. Sequencing used whole blood. The receptors come from an adult who was a healthcare worker with PCR-confirmed SARS-CoV-2 infection or an uninfected control (not recorded which).

This clonotype has at least ten counts. The chain is built from TRBV20-1 and TRBJ1-1; 8 nucleotides align to TRBD1. Trimming took 4 bases from V and 11 from J; bases not matched to a gene: 6. In germline, CDR1 is DFQATT, CDR2 SNEGSKA (reference sequence). The CDR3 is 11 amino acids. The CDR3 nucleotides read TGCAGTGCTATCGCGGACAGGGAGGCTTTCTTT. This translates into CSAIADREAFF.

This clonotype was detected many times. The chain joins TRBV28 to TRBJ1-2; 9 bases are shared with TRBD1. This CDR3 has 17 residues. CDR1 and CDR2 from the germline V gene are MDHEN and SYDVKM. Unmatched junction bases numbered 11, after V lost 2 bases and J lost 4 bases. The DNA of the CDR3 is TGTGCCAGCAGTTTAAGTCTGGGACAGGGTCTTATCTATGGCTACACCTTC. Amino acids: CASSLSLGQGLIYGYTF.

This clonotype was observed many times. The V and J genes are TRBV20-1 and TRBJ2-2; 7 bases line up with TRBD2. Trimming removed 2 bases from V and 0 bases from J; junction bases left unmatched: 6. The V gene's germline CDR1 is DFQATT and CDR2 SNEGSKA (reference sequence). CDR3 length equals 16 residues. The CDR3 DNA follows: TGCAGTGCTAGACTAGCGGAGCCGTCGAACACCGGGGAGCTGTTTTTT. Translated: CSARLAEPSNTGELFF.

This clonotype was counted at least ten times. This rearrangement joins TRBV11-2 to TRBJ2-7; D is undetermined. Trimming left V 5 bases short and J 2 bases short, with 19 bases between. Per germline, CDR1 SGHAT and CDR2 FQNNGV. The CDR3 runs 16 residues. This chain's CDR3 is CASSPRPQAGPYEQYF. CDR3 bases: TGTGCCAGCAGCCCTAGGCCGCAGGCCGGCCCCTACGAGCAGTACTTC.

This clonotype has ten or more counts. The genes are TRBV6-2 or TRBV6-3 and TRBJ2-1, with no clear D. Trimming cost V 2 bases and J 4 bases, with 9 bases left between them. Looked up from germline, CDR1 is MNHEY and CDR2 is SVGEGT. This CDR3 has 14 amino acids. The CDR3 region has the DNA TGTGCCAGCAGTTACGTTTCCCCGTACAATGAGCAGTTCTTC. Protein: CASSYVSPYNEQFF.

This clonotype was detected many times. The V call is TRBV20-1, the J call TRBJ1-2, with 7 positions matching TRBD1. V shed 2 bases, J shed 4 bases, and the junction held 1 base outside the gene matches. Germline V gene lookup returns CDR1 DFQATT and CDR2 SNEGSKA (reference sequence). The CDR3 covers 12 residues. The CDR3 DNA follows: TGCAGTGCTAGAAGGACAGGCTATGGCTACACCTTC. This gives the protein CSARRTGYGYTF.

This clonotype was observed many times. The gene calls are TRBV7-9 and TRBJ2-3; tentative D call: TRBD1 (6 bases). The CDR3 has 14 amino acids. Germline assignment: CDR1 SEHNR and CDR2 FQNEAQ (reference sequence). The V gene lost 5 bases and the J gene lost 4 bases, with 13 bases spanning the gap. The CDR3 coding sequence is TGTGCCAGCAGCCGGCCAGGGGTCGCAGATACGCAGTATTTT. Residues: CASSRPGVADTQYF.

At least ten counts were recorded for this clonotype. The genes are TRBV29-1 and TRBJ2-7; unclear D gene. Between the trimmed V and J ends, which lost 1 base and 6 bases, there was a span of 10 bases. The CDR3 spans 12 residues. The germline V gene has CDR1 SQVTM and CDR2 ANQGSEA. In DNA form, the CDR3 reads TGCAGCGTTGAAGGGGCAGTAGGCGAGCAGTACTTC. Its translation is CSVEGAVGEQYF.